This TCR beta chain was identified during a study of CD8 T cells in ankylosing spondylitis. General study findings and limits: Within ankylosing spondylitis blood, a TCR beta motif made up of under 10 highly homologous variants appeared to be characteristic.

This CDR3 is built from 17 residues. The junction had 5 bases not matched to a gene; V was cut back by 1 base and J by 0 bases. Germline CDR1 SGHTA, CDR2 FQGNSA. TCRdb reanalysed the 5' RACE reads using MiXCR and keeps one entry per CDR3 protein. The sample consists of fewer than 550,000 distinct CDR3 sequences, 5.3% of them appearing once. This clonotype was detected many times. The antigen is undetermined. The receptor comes from a male donor with ankylosing spondylitis. The sample comprised blood, either unsorted or a sorted T cell fraction (not recorded which). The V gene is TRBV7-2, the J gene TRBJ2-4, with 8 bases that match TRBD1. The CDR3 DNA reads TGTGCCAGCAGCTTAGACCGGGACAGGTTAGCCAAAAACATTCAGTACTTC. Translating gives CASSLDRDRLAKNIQYF.